These T cell receptor beta chains were read from a single sample in a study of TIL therapy for anti-PD-1-resistant metastatic lung cancer. Sequencing used immunoSEQ multiplex PCR; TCRdb keeps in-frame clones, though not all of them. The sample lists tens of thousands of clones, around 87% seen once, with 2.5% to 3% in the top ten. The sample was blood, taken at baseline. These receptors came from a person aged 25 to 80 with non-small cell lung cancer. CDR3s include the opening cysteine and the closing phenylalanine or tryptophan. The order of the fields is clone size, J gene, D gene, V gene, CDR3 DNA, CDR3 protein. D genes are given only for firm matches. The size field is filled for only some rows; it gives once, few, many or a size class.

clone size: .
J gene: TRBJ1-6
D gene: .
V gene: TRBV6-4
CDR3 DNA: TGTGCCAGCAGTGACTCGAATAAGGGAACACCCCTCCACTTT
CDR3 protein: CASSDSNKGTPLHF

clone size: .
J gene: TRBJ1-2
D gene: .
V gene: TRBV19
CDR3 DNA: TGTGCCAGTAACGACGGGGGGGAGCGGTATGGCTACACCTTC
CDR3 protein: CASNDGGERYGYTF

clone size: .
J gene: TRBJ2-7
D gene: TRBD1
V gene: TRBV5-1
CDR3 DNA: TGCGCCAGCAGCTTGTATCGGGACAGGGCACCCACTTACGAGCAGTACTTC
CDR3 protein: CASSLYRDRAPTYEQYF

clone size: .
J gene: TRBJ1-2
D gene: .
V gene: TRBV18
CDR3 DNA: TGTGCCAGCTCACCACCGGGGAGTGGCTACACCTTC
CDR3 protein: CASSPPGSGYTF

clone size: .
J gene: TRBJ1-5
D gene: .
V gene: TRBV5-8
CDR3 DNA: TGTGCCAGCAGTTTCCAAGGTGGCAATCAGCCCCAGCATTTT
CDR3 protein: CASSFQGGNQPQHF

clone size: .
J gene: TRBJ1-5
D gene: TRBD1
V gene: TRBV24-1
CDR3 DNA: TGTGCCACCCAGGACAGGTATAGCAATCAGCCCCAGCATTTT
CDR3 protein: CATQDRYSNQPQHF

clone size: few
J gene: TRBJ2-7
D gene: .
V gene: TRBV7-6
CDR3 DNA: TGTGCCAGCAGCTTAGTTGCAGGGCAACTCCACGAGCAGTACTTC
CDR3 protein: CASSLVAGQLHEQYF

clone size: .
J gene: TRBJ2-3
D gene: .
V gene: TRBV7-3
CDR3 DNA: TGTGCCAGCAGCTTCGGGATTACAGATACGCAGTATTTT
CDR3 protein: CASSFGITDTQYF

clone size: .
J gene: TRBJ2-7
D gene: .
V gene: TRBV6-6
CDR3 DNA: TGTGCCAGCAGACCCCTTCCGAGTGAAGGGCAGTACTTC
CDR3 protein: CASRPLPSEGQYF

clone size: .
J gene: TRBJ2-1
D gene: .
V gene: TRBV10-3
CDR3 DNA: TGTGCCATCCAAGGGTCAGACAATGAGCAGTTCTTC
CDR3 protein: CAIQGSDNEQFF

clone size: .
J gene: TRBJ1-1
D gene: .
V gene: TRBV30
CDR3 DNA: TGTGCCTGGACCGGTTTCCAGGACGCTGAAGCTTTCTTT
CDR3 protein: CAWTGFQDAEAFF

clone size: .
J gene: TRBJ2-3
D gene: TRBD2
V gene: TRBV19
CDR3 DNA: TGTGCCAGTAGTCCCGGCGGGGGGCCAGATACGCAGTATTTT
CDR3 protein: CASSPGGGPDTQYF

clone size: .
J gene: TRBJ1-6
D gene: .
V gene: TRBV2
CDR3 DNA: TGTGCCAGCAGTCCACAGCGGGGGACACCCCTCCACTTT
CDR3 protein: CASSPQRGTPLHF

clone size: .
J gene: TRBJ2-1
D gene: TRBD2
V gene: TRBV7-6
CDR3 DNA: TGTGCCAGCAGCACGGGACTAGGATGGTTCTTC
CDR3 protein: CASSTGLGWFF

clone size: .
J gene: TRBJ2-4
D gene: .
V gene: TRBV27
CDR3 DNA: TGTGCCAGCAGTTTAAAGTCGCCTGGTCTGTCAGACGCCAAAAACATTCAGTACTTC
CDR3 protein: CASSLKSPGLSDAKNIQYF

clone size: .
J gene: TRBJ2-7
D gene: .
V gene: TRBV5-1
CDR3 DNA: TGCGCCAGCAGCTTGGATGTCAGGGCGTACGAGCAGTACTTC
CDR3 protein: CASSLDVRAYEQYF

clone size: .
J gene: TRBJ2-7
D gene: .
V gene: TRBV11-2
CDR3 DNA: TGTGCCAGCAGCTTATATTACTCCTACGAGCAGTACTTC
CDR3 protein: CASSLYYSYEQYF

clone size: .
J gene: TRBJ1-1
D gene: .
V gene: TRBV6-5
CDR3 DNA: TGTGCCAGCAGTCTACAGGAACAGACTGAAGCTTTCTTT
CDR3 protein: CASSLQEQTEAFF

clone size: .
J gene: TRBJ2-3
D gene: .
V gene: TRBV5-1
CDR3 DNA: TGCGCCAGCAGCTCGGGGGGCTCGGGAGATACGCAGTATTTT
CDR3 protein: CASSSGGSGDTQYF

clone size: .
J gene: TRBJ2-7
D gene: .
V gene: TRBV28
CDR3 DNA: TGTGCCAGCAGTTTTAGCCACAGGGACTACTTC
CDR3 protein: CASSFSHRDYF

clone size: .
J gene: TRBJ2-5
D gene: .
V gene: TRBV7-9
CDR3 DNA: TGTGCCAGCAGCTTGGCGGGGTACCAAGAGACCCAGTACTTC
CDR3 protein: CASSLAGYQETQYF

clone size: .
J gene: TRBJ2-7
D gene: .
V gene: TRBV2
CDR3 DNA: TGTGCCAGCAGTGGCTGGGGCGAGCAGTACTTC
CDR3 protein: CASSGWGEQYF